Given below is one TCR beta chain in context. Which antigen it targets is not known. No base-level quality is on record; no much larger clone is a single base apart. V and J are truncated by 1 base and 3 bases respectively, leaving an intervening sequence of 14 bases. The germline V gene specifies SGHRS as CDR1 and YFSETQ as CDR2. The cysteine opens and the phenylalanine closes a CDR3 of 15 amino acids. Just the 45-base CDR3 DNA is kept, in frame starting at base 1. This sample is drawn from a study of OX40 agonist ivuxolimab in advanced cancers. Context from the whole study: Ivuxolimab was a fully human IgG2 agonistic monoclonal antibody targeting the costimulatory receptor OX40 (CD134). The paper reports the monotherapy dose-escalation portion (N of about 50 patients) of the phase I ivuxolimab trial. Prior anti-PD-1, anti-PD-L1 or anti-CTLA-4 therapy was permitted, and about 40% of dose-escalation patients had received checkpoint inhibitors. The dose-escalation cohort was about 83% male with a mean age of about 54 years, ranging from 23 to 79. The point of sequencing TCRbeta in the periphery was to test whether ivuxolimab changed TCR sequence diversity and drove clonal T-cell expansion. Partial responses were achieved by three dose-escalation patients, of whom one had hepatocellular carcinoma and two had cutaneous melanoma. Among the 50 to 55 dose-escalation patients, some 20 had hepatocellular carcinoma, about 15 melanoma, 9 renal cell carcinoma and 9 head and neck cancer. Intravenous ivuxolimab was administered to patients every 2 weeks at six dose levels: 0.01, 0.1, 0.3, 1.5, 3 and 10 mg/kg.

The trial excluded patients who had a history of autoimmune disease or were on systemic immunosuppression. Peripheral blood for TCR sequencing was collected from all dose cohorts at baseline, on cycle 4 day 1, and on cycle 7 day 1. Samples came from an open-label, multicenter, first-in-human phase I dose-escalation trial of ivuxolimab. Adults with locally advanced or metastatic melanoma, renal cell, hepatocellular, or head and neck squamous cell carcinoma were enrolled in the trial. CD4+ and CD8+ T cells were sorted separately from peripheral blood before TCR sequencing. To sequence the TCRbeta CDR3 region, genomic DNA was isolated from the sorted cells. TCRbeta CDR3 regions were sequenced using the immunoSEQ Assay. TCRdb mirrors the immuneACCESS table, restricted to in-frame sequences. Some clones are absent from its copies; in checked studies, under half trace to an unresolved V gene, and the reason for the others is unknown. The sample profile shows about 86,000 clones; roughly nine tenths of them were found once. The ten biggest clones cover approximately 9.3% of the sample.

Results the study describes overall, beyond this receptor: Low levels of normalized T-cell clonal expansion were also seen in some nonresponding patients. At doses of 0.1 to 3.0 mg/kg, clonal expansion of both CD4+ and CD8+ T cells in blood was seen between baseline and week 6. In the 0.1-3.0 mg/kg groups, partial responders had among the lowest normalized peripheral clonal expansion, particularly in CD8+ T cells. After ivuxolimab, CD8+ T cells had more expanded clones than CD4+ T cells on average. Antigen specificity was not determined for the clonally expanded peripheral T cells.

The sequence derives from an adult with an advanced solid tumor such as melanoma, head and neck, liver or kidney cancer. The starting material was CD4+ or CD8+ T cells sorted from blood, obtained in a trial of the OX40 agonist ivuxolimab. The chain employs TRBV5-1 and TRBJ2-7, with the D assignment possibly TRBD1 or TRBD2, given 5 matching bases for each. The DNA sequence is as follows: TGCGCCAGCAGCTTGCAAAGGGACGGTAGCTACGAGCAGTACTTC. This encodes CASSLQRDGSYEQYF. Supplemented by the reference TRBV5-1 and TRBJ2-7 proteins around the CDR3, the complete variable domain is KAGVTQTPRYLIKTRGQQVTLSCSPISGHRSVSWYQQTPGQGLQFLFEYFSETQRNKGNFPGRFSGRQFSNSRSEMNVSTLELGDSALYLCASSLQRDGSYEQYFGPGTRLTVT.